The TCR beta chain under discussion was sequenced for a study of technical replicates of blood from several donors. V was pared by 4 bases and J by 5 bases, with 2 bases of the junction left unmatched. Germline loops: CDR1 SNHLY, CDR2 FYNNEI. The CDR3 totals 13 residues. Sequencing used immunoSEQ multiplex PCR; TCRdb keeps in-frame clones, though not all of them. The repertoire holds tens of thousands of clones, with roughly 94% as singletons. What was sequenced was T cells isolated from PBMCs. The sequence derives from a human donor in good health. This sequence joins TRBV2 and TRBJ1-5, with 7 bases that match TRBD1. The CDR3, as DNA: TGTGCCAGCAGTGGACAGGGATATCAGCCCCAGCATTTT. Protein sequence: CASSGQGYQPQHF.